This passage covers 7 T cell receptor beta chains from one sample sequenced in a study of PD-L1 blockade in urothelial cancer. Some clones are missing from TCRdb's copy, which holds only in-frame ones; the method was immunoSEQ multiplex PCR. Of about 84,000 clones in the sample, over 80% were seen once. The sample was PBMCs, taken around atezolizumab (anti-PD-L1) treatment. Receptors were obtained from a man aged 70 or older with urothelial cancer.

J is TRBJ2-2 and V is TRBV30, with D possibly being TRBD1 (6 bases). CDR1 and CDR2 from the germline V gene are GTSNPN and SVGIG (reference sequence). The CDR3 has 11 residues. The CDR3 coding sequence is TGTGCACACACAGGGTCCGGGGAGCTGTTTTTT. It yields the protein CAHTGSGELFF.

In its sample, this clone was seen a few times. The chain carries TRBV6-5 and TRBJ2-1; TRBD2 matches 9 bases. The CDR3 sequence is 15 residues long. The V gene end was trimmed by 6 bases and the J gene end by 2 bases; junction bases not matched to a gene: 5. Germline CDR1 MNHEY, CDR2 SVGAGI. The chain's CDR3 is CASSSSGKPYNEQFF. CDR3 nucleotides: TGTGCCAGCAGCTCTAGCGGGAAGCCCTACAATGAGCAGTTCTTC.

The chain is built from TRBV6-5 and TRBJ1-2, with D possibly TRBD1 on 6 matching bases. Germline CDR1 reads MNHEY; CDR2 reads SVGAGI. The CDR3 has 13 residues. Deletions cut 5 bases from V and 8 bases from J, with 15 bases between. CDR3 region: CASSPQQGAGYTF. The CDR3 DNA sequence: TGTGCCAGCAGTCCGCAACAGGGTGCGGGCTACACCTTC.

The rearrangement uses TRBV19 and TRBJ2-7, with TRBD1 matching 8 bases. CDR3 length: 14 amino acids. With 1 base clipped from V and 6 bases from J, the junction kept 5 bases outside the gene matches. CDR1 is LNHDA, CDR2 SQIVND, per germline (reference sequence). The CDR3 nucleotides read TGTGCCAGTAGTATAGGCGGGACAGGTGTCGAGCAGTACTTC. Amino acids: CASSIGGTGVEQYF.

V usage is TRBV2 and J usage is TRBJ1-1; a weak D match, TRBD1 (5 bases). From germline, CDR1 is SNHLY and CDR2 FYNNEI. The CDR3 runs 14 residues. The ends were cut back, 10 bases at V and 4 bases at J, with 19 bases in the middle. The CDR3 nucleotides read TGTGCCACGCAGTTTGGGGCGGGGGTCACTGAAGCTTTCTTT. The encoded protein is CATQFGAGVTEAFF.

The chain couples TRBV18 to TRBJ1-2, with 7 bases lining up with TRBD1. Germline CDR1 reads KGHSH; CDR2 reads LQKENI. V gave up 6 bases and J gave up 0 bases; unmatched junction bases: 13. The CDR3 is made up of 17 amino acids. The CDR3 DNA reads TGTGCCAGCTCCACCGTCACAGGGGAACTAGCTAACTATGGCTACACCTTC. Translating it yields CASSTVTGELANYGYTF.

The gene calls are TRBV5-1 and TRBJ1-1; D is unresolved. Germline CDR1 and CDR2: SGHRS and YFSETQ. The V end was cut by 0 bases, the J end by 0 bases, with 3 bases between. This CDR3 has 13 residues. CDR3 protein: CASSLGVNTEAFF. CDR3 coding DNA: TGCGCCAGCAGCTTGGGCGTGAACACTGAAGCTTTCTTT.